This TCR beta chain was observed in a study of early T cells in non-severe SARS-CoV-2 infection. About the study: Chains from this unsorted whole-blood bulk RNA could not be paired.

This clonotype was recorded a few times. Looked up from germline, CDR1 is LNHDA and CDR2 is SQIVND (reference sequence). V gave up 5 bases and J gave up 0 bases; unmatched junction bases: 7. The CDR3 contains 15 residues. Each CDR3 protein gets one entry after TCRdb re-called the 5' RACE reads with MiXCR. The data show tens of thousands of distinct CDR3 sequences, approximately 12% seen once. This TCR was recovered from an adult who was a healthcare worker with PCR-confirmed SARS-CoV-2 infection or an uninfected control (not recorded which). Sequenced input: whole blood. The chain carries TRBV19 and TRBJ2-7, with TRBD1 identical over 7 bases. The CDR3 coding sequence is TGTGCCAGTAGTCATACCTGGGACAGCTCCTACGAGCAGTACTTC. It is translated as CASSHTWDSSYEQYF.